Shown below are 10 T cell receptor beta chains from a single sample sequenced in a study of cytomegalovirus exposure and HLA in healthy donors. Measured with immunoSEQ multiplex PCR; TCRdb has only the in-frame clones, and not every one. Of about 160,000 clones in the sample, around nine tenths were seen once. Sample: PBMCs. These receptors all come from a man younger than 35 in good health and CMV-seropositive.

This chain uses TRBV2 with TRBJ2-1; possible D gene TRBD2, 5 bases. V was trimmed by 7 bases and J by 7 bases, leaving 8 bases between them. In germline, CDR1 is SNHLY, CDR2 FYNNEI. The length of the CDR3 is 11 residues. DNA for the CDR3: TGTGCCAGCACTAGGGAGAATGAGCAGTTCTTC. Encoded protein: CASTRENEQFF. Filled out from reference TRBV2 and TRBJ2-1, the complete variable domain reads EPEVTQTPSHQVTQMGQEVILRCVPISNHLYFYWYRQILGQKVEFLVSFYNNEISEKSEIFDDQFSVERPDGSNFTLKIRSTKLEDSAMYFCASTRENEQFFGPGTRLTVL.

The chain joins TRBV19 to TRBJ2-1; TRBD2 might be the D (6 bases). The germline CDR1 and CDR2 sequences are LNHDA and SQIVND (reference sequence). This CDR3 comprises 12 residues. V was cut by 2 bases and J by 8 bases, with 7 bases left in between. The CDR3 bases are TGTGCCAGTAGTATATGGGGGGATGAGCAGTTCTTC. This gives the protein CASSIWGDEQFF.

V gene TRBV7-3 combines with J gene TRBJ2-1, with D uncertain. The germline V gene has CDR1 SGHTA and CDR2 FQGTGA. The V gene lost 3 bases and the J gene lost 5 bases, with 14 bases spanning the gap. The CDR3 runs to 15 residues. The chain's CDR3 is CASSLGSFSDNEQFF. The CDR3 nucleotides read TGTGCCAGCAGCTTGGGCAGCTTTTCCGACAATGAGCAGTTCTTC.

The chain joins TRBV5-4 to TRBJ2-7, with D perhaps TRBD2 (6 bases). Germline values: CDR1 SGHNT, CDR2 YYREEE (reference sequence). CDR3 length: 14 residues. V was pared by 0 bases and J by 2 bases, with 9 bases between. The CDR3 DNA follows: TGTGCCAGCAGCTTGGAACTAGCAGCCTACGAGCAGTACTTC. Its protein product is CASSLELAAYEQYF.

The V gene is TRBV4-2, the J gene TRBJ2-3, with TRBD2 matching 11 bases. Germline assignment: CDR1 LGHNA and CDR2 YNFKEQ. The V segment lost 5 bases and the J segment 3 bases; nucleotides outside the gene matches: 4. The CDR3 consists of 15 residues. The CDR3, as DNA: TGTGCCAGCAGCGATCGACTAGCGGGAACAGATACGCAGTATTTT. Its protein product is CASSDRLAGTDTQYF.

J is TRBJ2-2 and V is TRBV5-1, with 10 positions matching TRBD2. The V gene's germline CDR1 is SGHRS and CDR2 YFSETQ. V shed 3 bases, J shed 2 bases, and the junction held 13 bases outside the gene matches. The CDR3 loop spans 19 amino acids. CDR3: CASSSFPQREGPNTGELFF. CDR3 in DNA: TGCGCCAGCAGCTCCTTTCCGCAGCGGGAGGGCCCAAACACCGGGGAGCTGTTTTTT. The variable domain in full, completed from reference TRBV5-1 and TRBJ2-2, reads KAGVTQTPRYLIKTRGQQVTLSCSPISGHRSVSWYQQTPGQGLQFLFEYFSETQRNKGNFPGRFSGRQFSNSRSEMNVSTLELGDSALYLCASSSFPQREGPNTGELFFGEGSRLTVL.

This clone has more than one count but fewer than ten. This chain joins TRBV7-9 and TRBJ2-7; D perhaps matches TRBD1 (6 bases). The CDR3 consists of 14 residues. Trimming shortened V by 1 base and J by 3 bases, and 10 bases separated the two germline ends. Germline CDR1 and CDR2: SEHNR and FQNEAQ (reference sequence). CDR3 bases: TGTGCCAGCAGCTTAGAGACAGGTTACTACGAGCAGTACTTC. It encodes CASSLETGYYEQYF.

The chain joins TRBV30 to TRBJ2-1; TRBD2 aligns across 7 bases. V was clipped by 0 bases and J by 15 bases; unmatched bases: 11. CDR1 GTSNPN and CDR2 SVGIG come from the germline V gene (reference sequence). The CDR3 runs 13 residues. CDR3 in amino acids: CAWSVGLAGEWFF. The CDR3 nucleotides are TGTGCCTGGAGTGTAGGTCTCGCGGGAGAGTGGTTCTTC.

The count of this clone is one. J is TRBJ2-6 and V is TRBV7-9, with D perhaps TRBD2 (6 bases). CDR1 and CDR2 from the germline V gene are SEHNR and FQNEAQ (reference sequence). V was clipped by 6 bases and J by 0 bases, with 9 bases between them. The CDR3 loop spans 15 amino acids. Written as DNA, the CDR3 is TGTGCCAGCAGTTCCGGGGGCTCTGGGGCCAACGTCCTGACTTTC. Protein product: CASSSGGSGANVLTF.

The V call is TRBV5-1, the J call TRBJ2-5; 9 positions match TRBD2. The V gene's germline CDR1 is SGHRS and CDR2 YFSETQ. CDR3 length: 15 amino acids. The V and J ends lost 5 bases and 3 bases, in that order; junction bases with no gene match: 8. In DNA, the CDR3 is TGCGCCAGCAGGCCGGCGGGAGGGAGGGAAGAGACCCAGTACTTC. Translation: CASRPAGGREETQYF.